This section outlines one TCR beta chain sequence together with its context. Its matching antigen is unknown. This sample was included in a study of shared clonotypes between healthy human individuals. At the level of the study: Per-donor plates numbered three CD4 naive, three CD4 memory, two CD8 naive and one CD8 memory. Broader study findings: Blood was the only sampled material, and tissue repertoires likely differ. It was observed that 5% to 6% of naive CD4 clonotypes were shared across several donors.

CDR1 and CDR2 from the germline V gene are SEHNR and FQNEAQ (reference sequence). There are 15 residues in the CDR3. The V segment lost 4 bases and the J segment 0 bases; nucleotides outside the gene matches: 3. Across several immunoSEQ plates, the genomic DNA of each subset was split evenly. The protocol was immunoSEQ multiplex PCR, while the TCRdb copy is restricted to in-frame clones and leaves out a portion. Of over 2 million clones in the sample, approximately 95% were seen once. It was CD45RO-negative cells, positively selected for CCR7, that made up naive CD8 cells, with terminally differentiated effector memory CD45RA+ cells excluded.

The receptor was isolated from a man between 18 and 35 years old in good health. Sequenced: naive CD8+ T cells sorted from blood. The chain carries TRBV7-9 and TRBJ1-2; 9 bases align to TRBD1. CDR3 DNA sequence: TGTGCCAGCAGCTACGGGACAGGGACTAACTATGGCTACACCTTC. It codes for CASSYGTGTNYGYTF.